This T cell receptor beta chain was retrieved from a study of Graves' ophthalmopathy and Graves' hyperthyroidism. Study-level findings and limits: Detection in blood was also observed for most expanded thyroid clonotypes above 0.001 frequency.

The germline CDR1 and CDR2 sequences are SGHTA and FQGTGA. CDR3 length equals 15 residues. As concerns this clonotype: Antigen unknown. Being one base from a much bigger clone, this may be a read error.

Hyperthyroidism patients, all newly diagnosed, had under 2 months' duration and ages of 18 to 65. Diagnosis was based on clinical symptoms, serum thyroxine, TRAb, thyroid ultrasound and orbital computed tomography. Using RNA transcripts, the TCR beta CDR3 regions were amplified. In the first round, RT-PCR was carried out with HTBI primers, and a multiplex PCR formed the second round. TCRdb called the multiplex PCR reads again in MiXCR, with one record for every CDR3 protein. The sample holds some 360,000 distinct CDR3 sequences, roughly a sixth seen once. Sequencing input: peripheral blood. The TCR originated in an adult woman with stable Graves' hyperthyroidism. The genes are TRBV7-3 and TRBJ2-5; 9 nucleotides agree with TRBD2. This chain's CDR3 is CASSVTSGRQVTQYF. In DNA, the CDR3 is TGTGCCAGCAGCGTAACTAGCGGGCGCCAAGTGACCCAGTACTTC.